This T cell receptor (beta chain) was sequenced in a study of CD8+ T cells in alopecia areata. General observations from the study: Many expanded lesional clones stayed in scalp and blood while on tofacitinib. Both scalp clonality and the expanded CD8+ clones among the top 100 showed a significant decrease with tofacitinib.

V shed 5 bases and J 0 bases; nucleotides not matched to a gene: 19. This CDR3 is 21 amino acids long. Germline CDR1 PRHDT, CDR2 FYEKMQ (reference sequence). RNA was isolated and reverse transcribed to cDNA, the sequencing template. TCRdb keeps only in-frame clones here, not all; method: immunoSEQ multiplex PCR. The table lists approximately 190,000 clones, roughly 60% of them singletons. This clone was counted a few times. Its antigen remains unknown. Sample treatment: oral pan-JAK inhibitor, 5-10 mg twice daily. Obtained from alopecia areata patients were lesional scalp punch biopsies along with peripheral blood.

The TCR comes from a human donor with alopecia areata. The chain is built from TRBV13 and TRBJ2-2, with 9 bases identical to TRBD1. Sequences were derived from CD4+ T cells sorted from blood, sampled at week 24, from a patient treated with tofacitinib. The CDR3, as DNA: TGTGCCAGCAGCACCAAATCCGGGACAGGGTCGAAACTATCGAACACCGGGGAGCTGTTTTTT. Residues: CASSTKSGTGSKLSNTGELFF.